The source of this T cell receptor (beta chain) is a study of cytomegalovirus exposure and HLA in healthy donors. Use of 60 Vbeta and 13 Jbeta primers characterized the PCR. Measured with immunoSEQ multiplex PCR; TCRdb has only the in-frame clones, and not every one. The table lists roughly 13,000 clones, about 60% of them singletons. In its sample, this clone was seen a few times. Specimen: PBMCs. The receptor was derived from a woman in her forties or fifties in good health and CMV-seropositive.

The CDR3 DNA reads as TGTGCCAGCAGCTGGGGAGACGGCAATCAGCCCCAGCATTTT. Translated: CASSWGDGNQPQHF. The chain couples TRBV7-2 to TRBJ1-5; no reliable D call. Germline CDR1 is SGHTA and CDR2 is FQGNSA. The CDR3 consists of 14 residues. V lost 4 bases and J 2 bases, leaving 9 bases between the germline ends.